This is a list of T cell receptor beta chains from one sample in a study of cytomegalovirus exposure and HLA in healthy donors. TCRdb's table, derived via immunoSEQ multiplex PCR, lists solely in-frame clones and lacks some. The repertoire holds around 190,000 clones, with 65% to 75% as singletons. The sequencing input was PBMCs. The receptors were sampled from a man younger than 45 in good health and CMV-seropositive. Each CDR3 is given without its conserved first and last residue.

TRBJ1-2	TRBV27	11	ASSPDRGYGYT
TRBJ1-1	TRBV29-1	12	SAGTDAMNTEAF
TRBJ2-7	TRBV4-1	13	ASSQEGTGAGEQY
TRBJ2-5	TRBV2	12	ASSVGYQRETQY
TRBJ2-7	TRBV15	14	ATSSGAGDALYEQY
TRBJ2-5	TRBV27	10	ASSLGGRAQY
TRBJ1-2	TRBV27	12	ASPTGQINYGYT
TRBJ2-1	TRBV4-1	12	ASSSSGNYNEQF
TRBJ1-1	TRBV5-5	10	ASSNRETEAF
TRBJ2-7	TRBV7-2	10	ASSLAPYEQY
TRBJ1-5	TRBV19	12	ASKPGTGNQPQH
TRBJ1-5	TRBV7-2	14	ASSLGSLASNQPQH
TRBJ1-2	TRBV6-5	13	ASSYSTGWAYGYT
TRBJ2-1	TRBV11-1	13	ASNPRIAGVFEQF
TRBJ2-5	TRBV9	12	ASSPRLVQETQY
TRBJ2-7	TRBV9	13	ASSVGGGTGREQY
TRBJ2-7	TRBV7-2	13	ASSLDWQGIYEQY
TRBJ1-2	TRBV19	12	ASKGTGGIYGYT
TRBJ2-3	TRBV4-3	13	ASSQEGQVTDTQY
TRBJ2-5	TRBV9	13	ASSGGTSLQETQY
TRBJ2-7	TRBV14	10	ASSQTLLEQY
TRBJ2-2	TRBV9	16	ASSVEPLQGADTGELF
TRBJ2-3	TRBV5-4	14	ASSLDPFPSTDTQY
TRBJ2-3	TRBV19	11	ASSLERADTQY
TRBJ2-7	TRBV29-1	10	SVVRSGGPQY
TRBJ2-2	TRBV28	14	ASGLAGGSNTGELF
TRBJ2-7	TRBV30	11	AWSRGGTYEQY
NA	TRBV29-1	13	SAGIAGVESYEQY
TRBJ2-7	TRBV15	12	ATSRARGLREQY
TRBJ1-5	TRBV10-3	12	ATSGGQGSQPQH
TRBJ2-3	TRBV15	14	ATSGGTSGSTDTQY
TRBJ1-3	TRBV4-3	14	ASSQAEGQGLDTIY
TRBJ1-1	TRBV5-8	13	ASSLTGWGKTEAF
TRBJ1-1	TRBV5-4	13	ASRPGQGGDTEAF
TRBJ2-3	TRBV7-9	13	ASSLDPSLADTQY
TRBJ1-4	TRBV4-3	13	ASSQRAGGVEKLF
TRBJ1-5	TRBV5-1	11	ASSLWGPEPQH
TRBJ1-2	TRBV7-9	14	ASSLASGTGVRGYT
TRBJ2-3	TRBV6-1	12	ASRGTSYTDTQY